Here is one T cell receptor delta chain with its context. Its antigen is still unknown. Germline and junction disagree at one end, which may indicate a read error. RNA was extracted with the RNeasy mini kit and reverse transcribed using Superscript III. CDR3 amplicons were generated by multiplex PCR with pooled V-gene forward primers and a constant-region reverse primer carrying Illumina adaptor overhangs. After gel purification, the amplicons were indexed with Nextera index primers over approximately 8 extra PCR cycles and then purified using AMPure XP beads. Sequencing of libraries was performed on an Illumina MiSeq using paired-end 250 bp reads, dual indexing and a roughly 19% PhiX spike-in. In the original analysis: Read quality was checked with FastQC, and TRG read pairs were merged using ea-utils fastq-join. Sequences were annotated with IMGT/HighV-QUEST, keeping only productive sequences with unambiguous V-gene assignment; clonotypes were defined by identical CDR3 sequence. For downstream analysis, VDJtools 1.1.1, tcR 2.2.3, Treemap and vegan Shannon diversity in R 3.4.4 were used. TCRdb called clones from the public reads with CATT, and repeated DNA sequences were later combined into one row. These V and J calls are TCRdb output, not the study's own analysis. Here the sample has around 26,000 delta-chain clones; about 29% occur a single time. The top ten clonotypes cover more than 1.5% of the sample.

Thymic samples were depleted of alphabeta T cells, then CD3+ TCRVdelta1+ TCRVdelta2- thymocytes were FACS-sorted. The purity of the sorted Vdelta1+ thymocytes was between about 97% and 99.6%. The thymic specimens were obtained from fewer than ten paediatric patients, aged roughly 5 days to 16 months, who were having corrective cardiac surgery. The thymic tissue was dispersed, and mononuclear cells were isolated using a Histopaque-1077 density gradient. The staining antibodies were anti-TCRVdelta1 clone TS8.2, anti-TCRVdelta2 clone B6, anti-CD3 clone HIT3a and anti-TCRalphabeta clone IP26. The CDR3 goes from the cysteine to the phenylalanine over 20 residues. The kept DNA is CDR3 alone, 60 bases in frame from the first base. The germline V gene yields TSWWSYY for CDR1 and QGS for CDR2. The record originates from a study of Vδ1+ human thymocytes (dated by TCRdb to 2016 to 2018). Notes on the research overall: As a data resource, the study described the mRNA-level TRG and TRD CDR3 repertoires found in highly purified Vdelta1+ thymocytes taken from young children. Validation of the multiplex-based CDR3 amplicon strategy against 5'RACE-based CDR3 amplicon generation methods had been performed previously. What the work shows at the level of the full study, not this receptor alone: The authors advised highly purified populations and single-cell validation, since unexpected Vdelta2 sequences could cause misinterpretation of bulk repertoire data. Despite high sort purity, about 19% of thymic TRD sequences were Vdelta2 (and few Vdelta3), unlike peripheral blood Vdelta1+ controls. Thymic TRG and TRD repertoires appeared highly polyclonal with Gaussian CDR3 length distributions, unlike oligoclonal peripheral blood repertoires. Because no clustering by age or sex was seen, donors were not stratified by age or sex in the analyses. Donors shared many TRG clonotypes (up to roughly 6.9x10^3), but TRD repertoires were essentially private, with at most 120 shared.

The chain joins TRDV1 to TRDJ1; TRDD2 is a possible D gene, resting on 7 matching bases. This receptor was obtained from a boy in the first two years of life who had congenital heart surgery. The material sequenced was Vdelta1+ gamma-delta thymocytes from the thymus. The cell subset or site tag for this specimen amounts to: FACS-sorted CD3+ TCRalphabeta- TCRVdelta1+ TCRVdelta2- thymocytes. The DNA reads TGTGCTCTTGGGAAATTCCTACGCCCTACTGGGAGCTATTTCACCAATAAACTCATCTTT. Translated, it gives CALGKFLRPTGSYFTNKLIF.